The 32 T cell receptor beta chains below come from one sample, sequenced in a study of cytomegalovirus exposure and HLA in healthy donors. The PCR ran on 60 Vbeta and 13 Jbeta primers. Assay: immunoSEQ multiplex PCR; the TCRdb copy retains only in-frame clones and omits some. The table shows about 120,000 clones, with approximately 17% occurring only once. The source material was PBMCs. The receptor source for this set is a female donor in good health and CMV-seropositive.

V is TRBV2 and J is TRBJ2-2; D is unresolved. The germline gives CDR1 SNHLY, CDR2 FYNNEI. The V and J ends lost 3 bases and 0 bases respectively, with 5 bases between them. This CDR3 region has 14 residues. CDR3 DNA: TGTGCCAGCAGTGACAGTACGAACACCGGGGAGCTGTTTTTT. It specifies CASSDSTNTGELFF.

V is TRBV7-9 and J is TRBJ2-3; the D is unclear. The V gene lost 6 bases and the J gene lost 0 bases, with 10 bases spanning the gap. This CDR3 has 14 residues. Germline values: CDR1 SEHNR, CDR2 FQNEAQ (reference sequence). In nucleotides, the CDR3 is TGTGCCAGCAGACGAGAATCTAGCACAGATACGCAGTATTTT. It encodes CASRRESSTDTQYF.

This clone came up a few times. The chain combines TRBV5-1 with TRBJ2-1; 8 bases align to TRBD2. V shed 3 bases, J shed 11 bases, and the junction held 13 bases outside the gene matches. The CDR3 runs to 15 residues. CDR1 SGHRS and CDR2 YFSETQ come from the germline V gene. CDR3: CASSYQREFVGKQFF. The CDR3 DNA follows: TGCGCCAGCAGCTATCAGCGGGAGTTCGTCGGAAAGCAGTTCTTC.

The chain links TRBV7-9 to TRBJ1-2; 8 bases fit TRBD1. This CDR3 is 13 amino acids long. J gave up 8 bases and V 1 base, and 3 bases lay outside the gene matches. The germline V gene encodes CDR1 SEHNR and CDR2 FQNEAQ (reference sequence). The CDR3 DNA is TGTGCCAGCAGCTTAGGGGGACAGGAGGGCTACACCTTC. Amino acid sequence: CASSLGGQEGYTF.

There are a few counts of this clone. The CDR3 bases are TGTGCCAGCAGCTTAGTAGGTCCAGGGGGGTGGGGCTCCTACAATGAGCAGTTCTTC. Its protein product is CASSLVGPGGWGSYNEQFF. The V call is TRBV7-2, the J call TRBJ2-1; perhaps TRBD1 as D (7 bases). Germline V CDR1 and CDR2: SGHTA, FQGNSA. The CDR3 runs to 19 residues. Trimming left V 1 base short and J 0 bases short, with 19 bases between. Drawing the rest from reference TRBV7-2 and TRBJ2-1, the complete variable domain is GAGVSQSPSNKVTEKGKDVELRCDPISGHTALYWYRQSLGQGLEFLIYFQGNSAPDKSGLPSDRFSAERTGGSVSTLTIQRTQQEDSAVYLCASSLVGPGGWGSYNEQFFGPGTRLTVL.

CDR3 DNA: TGTGCCAGCAGCTTGTCTCGTGGCAGGGGCCTGCTGGGGACTGAAGCTTTCTTT. It translates to CASSLSRGRGLLGTEAFF. The chain uses TRBV5-6 and TRBJ1-1, with a possible D match to TRBD1 (6 bases). The CDR3 length is 18 residues. CDR1 is SGHDT and CDR2 is YYEEEE in the germline V gene. Between the trimmed V and J ends, which lost 1 base and 5 bases, there was a span of 24 bases.

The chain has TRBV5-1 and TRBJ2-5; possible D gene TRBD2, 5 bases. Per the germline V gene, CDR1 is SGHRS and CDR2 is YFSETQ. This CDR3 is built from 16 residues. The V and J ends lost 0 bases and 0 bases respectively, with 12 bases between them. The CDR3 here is CASSLGSGIDQETQYF. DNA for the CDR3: TGCGCCAGCAGCTTGGGGTCGGGGATAGACCAAGAGACCCAGTACTTC.

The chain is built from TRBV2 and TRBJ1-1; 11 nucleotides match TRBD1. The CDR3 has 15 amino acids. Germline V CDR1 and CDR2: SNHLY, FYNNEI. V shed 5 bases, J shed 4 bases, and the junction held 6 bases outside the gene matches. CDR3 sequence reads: CASSSDRGLSTEAFF. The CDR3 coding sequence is TGTGCCAGCAGTTCGGACAGGGGGCTTAGCACTGAAGCTTTCTTT. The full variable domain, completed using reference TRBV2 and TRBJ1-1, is EPEVTQTPSHQVTQMGQEVILRCVPISNHLYFYWYRQILGQKVEFLVSFYNNEISEKSEIFDDQFSVERPDGSNFTLKIRSTKLEDSAMYFCASSSDRGLSTEAFFGQGTRLTVV.

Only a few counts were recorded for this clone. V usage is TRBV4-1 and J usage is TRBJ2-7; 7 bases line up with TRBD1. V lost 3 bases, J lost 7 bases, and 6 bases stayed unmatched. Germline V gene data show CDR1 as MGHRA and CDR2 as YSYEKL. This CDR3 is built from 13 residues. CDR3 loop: CASSQDRWREQYF. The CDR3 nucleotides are TGCGCCAGCAGCCAGGACAGGTGGAGGGAGCAGTACTTC.

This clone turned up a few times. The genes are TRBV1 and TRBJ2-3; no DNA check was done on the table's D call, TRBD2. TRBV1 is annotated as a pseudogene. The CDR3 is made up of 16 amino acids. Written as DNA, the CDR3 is TGCACCAGCAGCCAAGATGACACGGGAGGGCCGCATACGCAGTATTTT. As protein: CTSSQDDTGGPHTQYF.

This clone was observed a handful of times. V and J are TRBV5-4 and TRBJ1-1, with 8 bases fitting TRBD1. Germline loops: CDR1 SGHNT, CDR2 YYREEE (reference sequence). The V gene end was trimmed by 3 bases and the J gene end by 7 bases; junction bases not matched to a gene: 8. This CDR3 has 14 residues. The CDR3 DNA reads TGTGCCAGCAGCTCCCGGACAGGGTCGTTTGAAGCTTTCTTT. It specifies CASSSRTGSFEAFF. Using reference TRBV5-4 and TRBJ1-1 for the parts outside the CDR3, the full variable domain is ETGVTQSPTHLIKTRGQQVTLRCSSQSGHNTVSWYQQALGQGPQFIFQYYREEENGRGNFPPRFSGLQFPNYSSELNVNALELDDSALYLCASSSRTGSFEAFFGQGTRLTVV.

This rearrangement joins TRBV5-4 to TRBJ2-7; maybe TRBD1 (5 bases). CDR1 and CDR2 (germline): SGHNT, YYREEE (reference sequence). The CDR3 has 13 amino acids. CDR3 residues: CATGPGHTYEQYF. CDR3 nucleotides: TGTGCTACCGGACCCGGACACACCTACGAGCAGTACTTC.

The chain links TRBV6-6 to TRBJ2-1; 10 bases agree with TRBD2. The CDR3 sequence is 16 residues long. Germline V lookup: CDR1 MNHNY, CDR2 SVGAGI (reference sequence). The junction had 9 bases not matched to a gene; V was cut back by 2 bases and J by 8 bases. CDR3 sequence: CASSYTLAGPLYEQFF. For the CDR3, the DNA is TGTGCCAGCAGTTACACACTAGCGGGACCTCTTTATGAGCAGTTCTTC.

This chain's CDR3 is CASKNSDSQRTEQFF. The CDR3 DNA follows: TGTGCCAGCAAAAACTCGGACAGCCAGCGTACCGAGCAGTTCTTC. V gene TRBV2 combines with J gene TRBJ2-1; D perhaps matches TRBD1 (6 bases). Germline V lookup: CDR1 SNHLY, CDR2 FYNNEI. V lost 7 bases and J 10 bases, leaving 23 bases between the germline ends. CDR3 size: 15 residues.

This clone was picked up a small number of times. As DNA, the CDR3 is TGTGCCAGCAGCTTAGTTCACGAGCCACCCCTCCACTTT. Translated: CASSLVHEPPLHF. The chain links TRBV7-2 to TRBJ1-6; D is uncertain. The CDR3 has 13 amino acids. CDR1 is SGHTA, CDR2 FQGNSA, per germline. V lost 1 base, J lost 11 bases, and 9 bases lay in between.

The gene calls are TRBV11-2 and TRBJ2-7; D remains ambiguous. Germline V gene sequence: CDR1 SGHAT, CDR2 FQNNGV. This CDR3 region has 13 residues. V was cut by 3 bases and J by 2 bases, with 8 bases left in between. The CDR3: CASSFQEAYEQYF. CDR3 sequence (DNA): TGTGCCAGCAGCTTTCAGGAAGCCTACGAGCAGTACTTC.

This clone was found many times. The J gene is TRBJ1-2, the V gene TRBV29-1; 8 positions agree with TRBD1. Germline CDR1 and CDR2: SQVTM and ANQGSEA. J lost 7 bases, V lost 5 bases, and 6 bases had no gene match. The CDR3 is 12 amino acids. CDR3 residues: CSVRQGRGGYTF. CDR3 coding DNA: TGCAGCGTTCGACAGGGGAGAGGTGGCTACACCTTC. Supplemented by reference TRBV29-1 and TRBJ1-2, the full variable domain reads SAVISQKPSRDICQRGTSLTIQCQVDSQVTMMFWYRQQPGQSLTLIATANQGSEATYESGFVIDKFPISRPNLTFSTLTVSNMSPEDSSIYLCSVRQGRGGYTFGSGTRLTVV.

The CDR3 sequence: CASKLRFGTGRDPHGYTF. For the CDR3, the DNA is TGCGCCAGCAAACTCCGCTTCGGGACAGGGAGAGATCCCCATGGCTACACCTTC. V gene TRBV5-1 combines with J gene TRBJ1-2; 9 nucleotides agree with TRBD1. The CDR3 extends over 18 amino acids. The V gene end was trimmed by 6 bases and the J gene end by 6 bases; junction bases not matched to a gene: 21. Germline CDR1 and CDR2: SGHRS and YFSETQ.

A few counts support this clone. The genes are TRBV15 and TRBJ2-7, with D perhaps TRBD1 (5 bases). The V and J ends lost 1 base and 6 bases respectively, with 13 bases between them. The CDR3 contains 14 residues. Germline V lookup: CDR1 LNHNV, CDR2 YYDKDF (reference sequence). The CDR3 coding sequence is TGTGCCACCAGCAGAGGTGGAAGGGGTGGCGAGCAGTACTTC. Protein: CATSRGGRGGEQYF.

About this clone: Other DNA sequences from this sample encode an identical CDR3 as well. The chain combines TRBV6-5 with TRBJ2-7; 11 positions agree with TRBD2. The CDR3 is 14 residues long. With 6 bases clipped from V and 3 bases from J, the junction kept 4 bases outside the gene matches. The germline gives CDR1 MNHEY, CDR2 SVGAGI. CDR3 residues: CASRGTSGNYEQYF. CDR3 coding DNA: TGTGCCAGCAGAGGGACTAGCGGAAACTACGAGCAGTACTTC.

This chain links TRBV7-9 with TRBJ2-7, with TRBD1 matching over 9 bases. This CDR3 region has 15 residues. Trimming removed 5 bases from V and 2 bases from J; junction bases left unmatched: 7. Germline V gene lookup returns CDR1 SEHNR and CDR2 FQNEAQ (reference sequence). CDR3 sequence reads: CASSQTGGATYEQYF. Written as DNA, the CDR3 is TGTGCCAGCAGCCAAACAGGGGGCGCGACCTACGAGCAGTACTTC.

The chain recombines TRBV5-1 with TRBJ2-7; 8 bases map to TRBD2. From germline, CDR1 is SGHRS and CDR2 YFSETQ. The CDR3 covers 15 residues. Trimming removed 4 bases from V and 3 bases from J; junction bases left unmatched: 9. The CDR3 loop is CASSPSSGSGYEQYF. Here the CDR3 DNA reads TGCGCCAGCAGCCCGTCAAGCGGGAGCGGCTACGAGCAGTACTTC.

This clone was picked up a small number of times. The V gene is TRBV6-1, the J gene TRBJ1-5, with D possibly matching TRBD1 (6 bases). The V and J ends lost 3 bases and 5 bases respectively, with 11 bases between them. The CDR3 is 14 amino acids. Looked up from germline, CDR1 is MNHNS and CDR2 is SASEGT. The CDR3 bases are TGTGCCAGCAGTGACCCACAGGGATATCAGCCCCAGCATTTT. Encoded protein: CASSDPQGYQPQHF.

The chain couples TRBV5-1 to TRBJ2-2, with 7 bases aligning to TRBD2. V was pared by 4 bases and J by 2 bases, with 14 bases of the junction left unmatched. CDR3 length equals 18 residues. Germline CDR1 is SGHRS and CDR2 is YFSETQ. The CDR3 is CASSALYSGQINTGELFF. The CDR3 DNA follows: TGCGCCAGCAGCGCTCTCTATAGCGGGCAAATAAACACCGGGGAGCTGTTTTTT.

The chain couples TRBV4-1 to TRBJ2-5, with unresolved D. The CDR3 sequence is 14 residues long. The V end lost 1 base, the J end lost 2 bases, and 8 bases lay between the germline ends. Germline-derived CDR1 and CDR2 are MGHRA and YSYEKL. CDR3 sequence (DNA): TGCGCCAGCAGCCAAGTACTACCACAAGAGACCCAGTACTTC. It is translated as CASSQVLPQETQYF.

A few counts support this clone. The CDR3 nucleotides are TGTGCCAGCAGCTTAGCGATGAACAGGGATATGATGGCGCCCCAGCATTTT. The encoded protein is CASSLAMNRDMMAPQHF. V and J are TRBV7-8 and TRBJ1-5, with D maybe TRBD1 (6 bases). Germline-derived CDR1 and CDR2 are SGHVS and FQNEAQ. CDR3 length: 17 amino acids. The V gene lost 0 bases and the J gene lost 9 bases, with 21 bases spanning the gap.

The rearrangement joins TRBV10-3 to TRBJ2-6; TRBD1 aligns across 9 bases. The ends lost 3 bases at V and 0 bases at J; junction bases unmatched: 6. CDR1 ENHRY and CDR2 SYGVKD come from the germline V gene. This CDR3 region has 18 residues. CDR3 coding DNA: TGTGCCATCAGTGACCGGGACAGGGCTATCTCTGGGGCCAACGTCCTGACTTTC. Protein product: CAISDRDRAISGANVLTF.

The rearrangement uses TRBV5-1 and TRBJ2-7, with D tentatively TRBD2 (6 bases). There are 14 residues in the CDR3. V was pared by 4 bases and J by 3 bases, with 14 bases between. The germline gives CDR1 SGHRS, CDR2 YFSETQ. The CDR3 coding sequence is TGCGCCAGCAGCCCCCCGGGACTTGACTACGAGCAGTACTTC. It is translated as CASSPPGLDYEQYF.

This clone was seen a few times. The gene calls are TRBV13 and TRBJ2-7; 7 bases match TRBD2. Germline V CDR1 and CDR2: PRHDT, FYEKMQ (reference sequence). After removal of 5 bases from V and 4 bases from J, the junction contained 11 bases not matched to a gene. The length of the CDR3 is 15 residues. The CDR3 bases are TGTGCCAGCAGCCAAAGACTAGCAGGACAATACGAGCAGTACTTC. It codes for CASSQRLAGQYEQYF.

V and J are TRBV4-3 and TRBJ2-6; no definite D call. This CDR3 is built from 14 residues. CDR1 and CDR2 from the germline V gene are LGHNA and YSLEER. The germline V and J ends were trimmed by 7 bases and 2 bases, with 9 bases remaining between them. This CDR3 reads CASTSGAGANVLTF. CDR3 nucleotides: TGCGCCAGCACCTCAGGTGCTGGGGCCAACGTCCTGACTTTC.

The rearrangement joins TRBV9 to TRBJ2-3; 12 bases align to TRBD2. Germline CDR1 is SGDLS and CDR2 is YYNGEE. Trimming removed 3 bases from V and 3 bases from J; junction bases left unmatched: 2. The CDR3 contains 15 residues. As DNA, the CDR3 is TGTGCCAGCAGCGCCACTAGCGGGGGGACAGATACGCAGTATTTT. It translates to CASSATSGGTDTQYF.

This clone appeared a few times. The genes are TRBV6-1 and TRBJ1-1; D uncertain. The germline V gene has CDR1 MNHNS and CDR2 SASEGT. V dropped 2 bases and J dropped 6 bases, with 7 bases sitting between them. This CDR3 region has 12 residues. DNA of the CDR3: TGTGCCAGCAGTGAATCGGTGGCTGAAGCTTTCTTT. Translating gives CASSESVAEAFF.